What follows are 16 T cell receptor beta chains derived from one specimen sequenced in a study of breast tumors, draining lymph nodes, adjacent tissues. TCRdb reanalysed the multiplex PCR reads using MiXCR and keeps one entry per CDR3 protein. The sample has 150,000 or so distinct CDR3 sequences; 30% to 35% are singletons. Axillary draining lymph nodes of breast cancer patients supplied the node samples. Sequencing input: axillary lymph node tissue. The source is a female donor with breast cancer. Some clones in this sample may be carry-over from other donors' samples.

This clonotype was detected many times. The chain recombines TRBV5-1 with TRBJ1-4; D ambiguous. V was shortened by 5 bases and J by 7 bases, with 21 bases between the two germline ends. Germline lookup yields CDR1 SGHRS and CDR2 YFSETQ. The CDR3 has 16 amino acids. CDR3 sequence: CASRTLTGTASEKLFF. The DNA of the CDR3 is TGCGCCAGCAGAACACTTACCGGCACCGCGAGTGAAAAACTGTTTTTT.

This clonotype was seen many times. This chain joins TRBV7-2 and TRBJ1-3; D is ambiguous. The CDR3 sequence is 15 residues long. Germline V gene lookup returns CDR1 SGHTA and CDR2 FQGNSA. V lost 1 base, J lost 0 bases, and 7 bases lay in between. DNA for the CDR3: TGTGCCAGCAGCTTAGGTGTCGGCTCTGGAAACACCATATATTTT. Amino acid sequence: CASSLGVGSGNTIYF.

The chain couples TRBV20-1 to TRBJ2-5; 8 bases are a match to TRBD2. J lost 5 bases, V lost 1 base, and 9 bases had no gene match. In germline, CDR1 is DFQATT, CDR2 SNEGSKA (reference sequence). This CDR3 spans 15 amino acids. In DNA form, the CDR3 reads TGCAGTGCTAGAGTCCCCGGGACTAGGGACGAGACCCAGTACTTC. Translation: CSARVPGTRDETQYF.

This clonotype was seen at least ten times. V and J are TRBV28 and TRBJ2-1; 7 positions agree with TRBD1. The germline gives CDR1 MDHEN, CDR2 SYDVKM. The junction had 5 bases not matched to a gene; V was cut back by 3 bases and J by 9 bases. CDR3 length: 13 amino acids. CDR3: CASSFSPGGEQFF. The CDR3 DNA reads TGTGCCAGCAGTTTTTCCCCAGGGGGTGAGCAGTTCTTC.

This clonotype was detected many times. The gene calls are TRBV7-9 and TRBJ1-6, with TRBD1 identical over 7 bases. Germline assignment: CDR1 SEHNR and CDR2 FQNEAQ (reference sequence). CDR3 length: 13 residues. After removal of 5 bases from V and 14 bases from J, the junction contained 9 bases not matched to a gene. CDR3 protein: CASSNLQGRTLHF. The DNA for the CDR3 is TGTGCCAGCAGCAACCTACAGGGGAGGACCCTCCACTTT.

At least ten counts were recorded for this clonotype. V usage is TRBV19 and J usage is TRBJ2-7; 12 bases map to TRBD2. Germline loops: CDR1 LNHDA, CDR2 SQIVND (reference sequence). The CDR3 is 14 amino acids. With V trimmed by 6 bases and J by 3 bases, 3 bases remained unmatched. The DNA for the CDR3 is TGTGCCAGTAGCATGACTAGCGGGAGCTACGAGCAGTACTTC. This codes for CASSMTSGSYEQYF. Combining the CDR3 with reference TRBV19 and TRBJ2-7 gives the whole variable domain DGGITQSPKYLFRKEGQNVTLSCEQNLNHDAMYWYRQDPGQGLRLIYYSQIVNDFQKGDIAEGYSVSREKKESFPLTVTSAQKNPTAFYLCASSMTSGSYEQYFGPGTRLTVT.

The chain uses TRBV7-2 and TRBJ1-6, with 11 bases aligning to TRBD1. This CDR3 region has 19 residues. The germline V gene encodes CDR1 SGHTA and CDR2 FQGNSA. V was clipped by 4 bases and J by 10 bases; unmatched bases: 18. CDR3 protein: CASSSQPGTGGYGRSPLHF. Written as DNA, the CDR3 is TGTGCCAGCAGCTCTCAGCCAGGGACAGGGGGGTACGGTCGGTCACCCCTCCACTTT.

This clonotype was counted ten times or more. This chain uses TRBV6-6 with TRBJ2-7, with TRBD1 identical over 9 bases. V lost 2 bases to trimming and J lost 0 bases; unmatched junction nucleotides: 11. Germline V gene lookup returns CDR1 MNHNY and CDR2 SVGAGI (reference sequence). There are 18 residues in the CDR3. CDR3 sequence (DNA): TGTGCCAGCAGTTACAGTTTCCGGGACAGGGTCCCCTCCTACGAGCAGTACTTC. It codes for CASSYSFRDRVPSYEQYF.

The sample holds many counts of this clonotype. The CDR3 region is CASSPQTGAGYGYTF. The CDR3 region has the DNA TGTGCCAGCAGCCCACAGACAGGGGCGGGCTATGGCTACACCTTC. The rearrangement joins TRBV7-2 to TRBJ1-2; 8 bases match TRBD1. Germline V gives CDR1 SGHTA, CDR2 FQGNSA. There are 15 residues in the CDR3. The V gene end was trimmed by 5 bases and the J gene end by 4 bases; junction bases not matched to a gene: 9.

About this clonotype itself: Possible read error: a much larger clone is one base away. This rearrangement joins TRBV6-5 to TRBJ1-4; 7 nucleotides align to TRBD1. The germline V gene encodes CDR1 MNHEY and CDR2 SVGAGI. The CDR3 loop spans 14 amino acids. V shed 5 bases, J shed 8 bases, and the junction held 8 bases outside the gene matches. CDR3 in amino acids: CASSHTRDREKLFF. As DNA, the CDR3 is TGTGCCAGCAGTCACACAAGGGACAGAGAAAAACTGTTTTTT.

This sequence joins TRBV2 and TRBJ1-1, with D unresolved. The CDR3 runs to 15 residues. The V end was cut by 7 bases, the J end by 5 bases, with 20 bases between. CDR1 and CDR2 from the germline V gene are SNHLY and FYNNEI. The CDR3 DNA follows: TGTGCCAGCAATCTCAGGCTGGTACGTGGGACTGAAGCTTTCTTT. Translated: CASNLRLVRGTEAFF.

This clonotype was counted ten times or more. The rearrangement joins TRBV20-1 to TRBJ2-3; 11 positions agree with TRBD2. V was pared by 3 bases and J by 0 bases, with 11 bases of the junction left unmatched. Germline CDR1 reads DFQATT; CDR2 reads SNEGSKA (reference sequence). The CDR3 spans 18 residues. The CDR3 loop is CSARALAGGRASTDTQYF. DNA of the CDR3: TGCAGTGCTAGGGCGCTAGCGGGAGGAAGAGCTAGCACAGATACGCAGTATTTT.

The V gene is TRBV4-1, the J gene TRBJ1-3, with D perhaps matching TRBD1 (6 bases). Per germline, CDR1 MGHRA and CDR2 YSYEKL. Trimming removed 1 base from V and 2 bases from J, with 18 bases in between. This CDR3 is 18 amino acids long. CDR3 in DNA: TGCGCCAGCAGCCAAGGGCCAGGGGATGGGTTGGCTGGAAACACCATATATTTT. Translating it yields CASSQGPGDGLAGNTIYF.

This clonotype has more than one count but fewer than ten. A read error may explain this, as a much larger clone is one base away. The CDR3 protein is CSARIGSWDGDGQFF. As DNA, the CDR3 is TGCAGTGCTAGGATCGGCAGCTGGGATGGCGATGGGCAGTTCTTC. The chain combines TRBV20-1 with TRBJ2-1; D not resolved. The ends were cut back, 3 bases at V and 12 bases at J, with 24 bases in the middle. CDR3 length: 15 amino acids. CDR1 and CDR2 from the germline V gene are DFQATT and SNEGSKA (reference sequence).

This clonotype was counted ten times or more. The chain uses TRBV25-1 and TRBJ2-7; D is perhaps TRBD1 (5 bases). This CDR3 region has 14 residues. The germline CDR1 and CDR2 sequences are MGHDK and SYGVNS. The V end lost 9 bases, the J end lost 5 bases, and 20 bases lay between the germline ends. This chain's CDR3 is CARKGRQGGDEQYF. The CDR3 DNA sequence: TGTGCCAGGAAGGGCCGGCAGGGTGGGGACGAGCAGTACTTC.

This clonotype came up many times. In DNA form, the CDR3 reads TGCAGTGCTAGTCTGTACTACAGGGGAACGGATGGCTACACCTTC. This encodes CSASLYYRGTDGYTF. J is TRBJ1-2 and V is TRBV20-1; TRBD1 matches at 7 bases. The CDR3 runs 15 residues. With V trimmed by 3 bases and J by 6 bases, 13 bases remained unmatched. Germline V gives CDR1 DFQATT, CDR2 SNEGSKA (reference sequence).